This TCR beta chain was recorded in a study of patients and donors after allogeneic stem cell transplantation. This clonotype was seen a handful of times. The CDR3 covers 14 residues. Germline CDR1 reads SGHRS; CDR2 reads YFSETQ. The junction had 2 bases not matched to a gene; V was cut back by 0 bases and J by 6 bases. TCRdb re-called the RT-PCR reads through MiXCR, storing one row per CDR3 protein. Of about 40,000 distinct CDR3 sequences in the sample, roughly 30% were seen once. This TCR derives from a human donor who was either an allogeneic HSCT recipient or a stem cell or donor lymphocyte infusion donor (not recorded which). It is not recorded whose cells these are; they may come from a transplant donor. The sequencing sample was made of blood, either unsorted or a sorted T cell fraction (not recorded which). V and J are TRBV5-1 and TRBJ2-3; TRBD2 agrees at 9 bases. As DNA, the CDR3 is TGCGCCAGCAGCTTGGAACTAGCGGGTGATACGCAGTATTTT. Translation gives CASSLELAGDTQYF.